The sample holds many counts of the clone carrying this T cell receptor (beta chain). Its matching antigen is unknown. Deletions cut 5 bases from V and 0 bases from J, with 8 bases between. The CDR3 is 14 residues long. The germline V gene has CDR1 SGHAT and CDR2 FQNNGV. The data derive from a study of T cell repertoires in cytomegalovirus infection. Study in general: TCR beta signatures that were public indicated CMV infection and matching HLA type.

TCRdb reprocessed the reads with MiXCR, giving one entry per CDR3 protein. The sample carries about 360,000 distinct CDR3 sequences, 15% to 20% recorded once. Study-wide results and caveats: Dominating the ex vivo response were HLA-C-restricted CMV-specific TCR beta clonotypes. CMV carriers having the relevant HLA were flagged by cumulative public TCR beta family frequency.

V usage is TRBV11-2 and J usage is TRBJ2-4; the D is unclear. The TCR was taken from a human donor in good health (CMV status not recorded). Some clones in this sample may be carry-over from other donors' samples. The sequenced sample was PBMCs. This chain's CDR3 is CASSKGIAKNIQYF. DNA of the CDR3: TGTGCCAGCAGCAAAGGGATAGCCAAAAACATTCAGTACTTC.